This T cell receptor (beta chain) is from a study of cytomegalovirus exposure and HLA in healthy donors. Primers: 60 Vbeta forward and 13 Jbeta reverse. Method: immunoSEQ multiplex PCR; TCRdb's copy keeps in-frame clones and lacks some. Here the sample spans 150,000 to 200,000 clones, 78% being singletons. Study conclusions and caveats: The study flagged some 180 TCR beta chains as cytomegalovirus-associated. In a later analysis, most CMV-associated TCR beta chains appeared HLA-restricted.

This clone was counted once. Antigen specificity is unknown. V was pared by 3 bases and J by 8 bases, with 15 bases of the junction left unmatched. This CDR3 region has 17 residues. CDR1 is MGHDK and CDR2 is SYGVNS in the germline V gene. Everyone who donated was a healthy bone marrow donor. The J gene is TRBJ2-1, the V gene TRBV25-1; 8 bases agree with TRBD1. What was sequenced was PBMCs. This TCR was sampled from a female donor in good health and CMV-seronegative. For the CDR3, the DNA is TGTGCCAGCAGTGATACTACCGGACAGGGAGTTATCGATGAGCAGTTCTTC. This sequence encodes CASSDTTGQGVIDEQFF.